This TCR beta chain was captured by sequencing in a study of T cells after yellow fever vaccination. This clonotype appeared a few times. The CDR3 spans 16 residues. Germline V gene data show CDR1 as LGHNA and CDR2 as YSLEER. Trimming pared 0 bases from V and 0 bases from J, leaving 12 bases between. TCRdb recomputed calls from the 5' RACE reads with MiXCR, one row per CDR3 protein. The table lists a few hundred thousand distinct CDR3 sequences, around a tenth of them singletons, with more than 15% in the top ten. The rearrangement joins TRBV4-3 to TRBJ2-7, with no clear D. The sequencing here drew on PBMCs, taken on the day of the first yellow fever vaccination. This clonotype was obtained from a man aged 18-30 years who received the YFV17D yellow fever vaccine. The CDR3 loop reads CASSQDHHERSYEQYF. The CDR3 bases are TGCGCCAGCAGCCAAGATCATCACGAGCGCTCCTACGAGCAGTACTTC.